What follows is one T cell receptor (beta chain) and its context. The antigen is undetermined. Sequence at one end of the junction differs from germline and may be a read error. The sample originates from a study of T cells in Graves' hyperthyroidism and ophthalmopathy. RNA transcripts were the template for amplifying TCR beta CDR3 regions. First-round RT-PCR of the TCR CDR3 relied on the HTBI primer set. TCRdb re-analysed the multiplex PCR reads in MiXCR, keeping a single row per CDR3 protein. The sample lists around 300,000 distinct CDR3 sequences; 22% were seen once. Germline V lookup: CDR1 SGHTA, CDR2 FQGNSA. There are 14 residues in the CDR3. Each 10 ml fresh peripheral blood draw supplied the PBMCs. General study points: A model using 13 V-J features told ophthalmopathy apart from stable hyperthyroidism.

Sequencing was performed on blood. This TCR was sampled from a young man with Graves' ophthalmopathy. The V gene is TRBV7-2, the J gene TRBJ2-5; D may be TRBD1 (5 bases). In DNA form, the CDR3 reads TGTGCCAGCAGCTTACGCAGGGCCCAAGAGAACCAGTACTTC. Amino acid sequence: CASSLRRAQENQYF.